These T cell receptor beta chains were read from a single sample in a study of T cell responses to AZD1222 COVID-19 vaccine. Some clones are missing from TCRdb's copy, which holds only in-frame ones; the method was immunoSEQ multiplex PCR. The table shows 150,000 to 200,000 clones, with 87% occurring only once. Sequenced here: peripheral blood, sampled on day 0 of AZD1222 vaccination. These receptors originate from an adult in good health. Each CDR3 is given with its conserved first and last residue. Fields, in order: V gene, D gene, J gene, clone size, CDR3 DNA, CDR3 protein. A D gene is named only where the DNA matches it firmly. Clone size, where shown, is once, few, many, or a class for clones that have expanded.

>TRBV28|-|TRBJ2-7|-
TGTGCCAGCAGTTTACGGGGAGTCTACGAGCAGTACTTC
CASSLRGVYEQYF
>TRBV27|TRBD1|TRBJ2-1|-
TGTGCCAGCAGTTTATCGCGGGGACAGGGGGCGCTCAATGAGCAGTTCTTC
CASSLSRGQGALNEQFF
>TRBV4-1|TRBD1|TRBJ2-7|few
TGCGCCAGCAGCCCGACCCTGGGACAGGGATTTGACGAGCAGTACTTC
CASSPTLGQGFDEQYF
>TRBV29-1|-|TRBJ1-2|-
TGCAGCGTTGAATCTCCTGGAGGCTACACCTTC
CSVESPGGYTF
>TRBV30|TRBD1|TRBJ2-1|-
TGTGCCTGGGGTCATTATGGGGACAGGGGATACAATGAGCAGTTCTTC
CAWGHYGDRGYNEQFF
>TRBV6-6|-|TRBJ1-5|-
TGTGCCAGCAGGGACGAAACAGGGAAGGGACAGCCCCAGCATTTT
CASRDETGKGQPQHF
>TRBV5-6|-|TRBJ1-2|-
TGTGCCAGCAGTGTGGGTTCGCTGACGCCCTTACGCTACACCTTC
CASSVGSLTPLRYTF
>TRBV2|TRBD1|TRBJ1-1|-
TGTGCCAGAGGACAGGGCATCACTGAAGCTTTCTTT
CARGQGITEAFF
>TRBV18|-|TRBJ2-7|-
TGTGCCAGCTCACAAGGATCTTCTACCTACGAGCAGTACTTC
CASSQGSSTYEQYF
>TRBV27|-|TRBJ1-1|-
TGTGCCAGCAGTTTATCGTGGCAGGGGTTTTTGACTGAAGCTTTCTTT
CASSLSWQGFLTEAFF
>TRBV28|-|TRBJ1-2|-
TGTGCCAGCAGTTCCCCATTCGACAAGCTGAACTATGGCTACACCTTC
CASSSPFDKLNYGYTF
>TRBV15|TRBD1|TRBJ1-5|-
TGTGCCACCAGCTACGGACAGGGAATGGTCCAGCATTTT
CATSYGQGMVQHF
>TRBV7-8|-|TRBJ1-2|-
TGTGCCAGCAGCTTAGGGCAGCGATTCGAGGCTAACTATGGCTACACCTTC
CASSLGQRFEANYGYTF
>TRBV5-1|TRBD1|TRBJ2-1|-
TGCGCCAGCAGTTTTGCGGGGACAGGCTACAATGAGCAGTTCTTC
CASSFAGTGYNEQFF
>TRBV7-9|TRBD2|TRBJ2-1|-
TGTGCCAGCAGCTTAGGGGGATATTCGCTAGCGGCCTACAATGAGCAGTTCTTC
CASSLGGYSLAAYNEQFF
>TRBV2|-|TRBJ1-3|-
TGTGCCAGCAGTGAGGGGATGGAAAACACCATATATTTT
CASSEGMENTIYF
>TRBV5-6|TRBD1|TRBJ1-2|-
TGTGCCAGCAGCGCCTCCGGGACAGGGGACTATGGCTACACCTTC
CASSASGTGDYGYTF
>TRBV12-3/TRBV12-4|-|TRBJ1-2|-
TGTGCCAGCAGTCCGCTCCCGCTGGCGGGCTACACCTTC
CASSPLPLAGYTF
>TRBV5-1|-|TRBJ2-2|-
TGCGCCAGCAGTCCACCTGCCGGGGGCGGGCCCGGGGAGCTGTTTTTT
CASSPPAGGGPGELFF
>TRBV27|TRBD1|TRBJ1-2|-
TGTGCCAGCAGTCAGGGGGGTGGCTACACCTTC
CASSQGGGYTF
>TRBV27|-|TRBJ2-5|-
TGTGCCAGCAGTTCCACTAAGTACCAAGAGACCCAGTACTTC
CASSSTKYQETQYF
>TRBV19|-|TRBJ2-1|-
TGTGCCAGTAGTACGGCCGGGACATCCCTCAATGAGCAGTTCTTC
CASSTAGTSLNEQFF
>TRBV9|TRBD1|TRBJ1-1|-
TGTGCCAGCAGCAAACAGGGGATGAACACTGAAGCTTTCTTT
CASSKQGMNTEAFF
>TRBV5-1|-|TRBJ2-7|-
TGCGCCAGCAGCTTGGGATGGCGCTACGAGCAGTACTTC
CASSLGWRYEQYF
>TRBV30|-|TRBJ1-6|-
TGTGCCCTATGTCCTCCGAGCTCCTATAATTCACCCCTCCACTTT
CALCPPSSYNSPLHF
>TRBV27|TRBD2|TRBJ2-1|-
TGTGCCAGCAGTTCCTCGGTCGTTCTAGCGGGATCCCCCTACAATGAGCAGTTCTTC
CASSSSVVLAGSPYNEQFF
>TRBV5-4|TRBD1|TRBJ1-2|-
TGTGCCAGCAGCTCAGGACAGGGGGCAAACTATGGCTACACCTTC
CASSSGQGANYGYTF
>TRBV19|-|TRBJ1-6|-
TGTGCCAGTAGTATAGCAATAGAAGTCGCTTCACCCCTCCACTTT
CASSIAIEVASPLHF
>TRBV9|TRBD1|TRBJ1-1|once
TGTGCCAGCAGCGTTGGACAGGGGGCGAACACTGAAGCTTTCTTT
CASSVGQGANTEAFF
>TRBV7-2|TRBD1|TRBJ1-6|-
TGTGCCAGCAGCTTAAGGGGACAGGGGAATTCACCCCTCCACTTT
CASSLRGQGNSPLHF
>TRBV6-6|TRBD1|TRBJ1-2|-
TGTGCCAGCAGTCAAGGACAGGTGTTCTATGGCTACACCTTC
CASSQGQVFYGYTF
>TRBV5-6|TRBD1|TRBJ1-2|-
TGTGCCAGCAGCTTGACCCCAGGGGGCCCGGGCTACACCTTC
CASSLTPGGPGYTF
>TRBV12-3/TRBV12-4|TRBD1|TRBJ1-2|-
TGTGCCAGCAGGGGACAGGGGGCCGCTGGCTACACCTTC
CASRGQGAAGYTF
>TRBV30|-|TRBJ1-1|-
TGTGCCTGGAGCGAGGGAGGGGGCACTGAAGCTTTCTTT
CAWSEGGGTEAFF
>TRBV7-6|-|TRBJ1-1|-
TGTGCCAGCAGCTTAGGTGGAGGGCCCAACACTGAAGCTTTCTTT
CASSLGGGPNTEAFF
>TRBV29-1|-|TRBJ2-5|once
TGCAGCGCCCCCGGGAAACTATTCGAGACCCAGTACTTC
CSAPGKLFETQYF
>TRBV6-6|TRBD1|TRBJ1-2|-
TGTGCCAGCAGTTACTTGGACAGGGATGGCTACACCTTC
CASSYLDRDGYTF
>TRBV18|-|TRBJ2-3|-
TGTGCCAGCTCACCAGGTCGGGGCACAGATACGCAGTATTTT
CASSPGRGTDTQYF
>TRBV4-1|TRBD1|TRBJ2-2|-
TGCGCCAGCAGCCAGGGAACGGACAGGTCCTTGGGGGCGTTGAGGACCGGGGAGCTGTTTTTT
CASSQGTDRSLGALRTGELFF
>TRBV5-1|-|TRBJ2-2|-
TGCGCCAGCAGCGCCAGAGCGAACACCGGGGAGCTGTTTTTT
CASSARANTGELFF
>TRBV19|TRBD2|TRBJ2-7|-
TGTGCCAGTAGTAGGGGGACTAGCAACTACGAGCAGTACTTC
CASSRGTSNYEQYF
>TRBV28|-|TRBJ1-4|-
TGTGCCAGCAGTCCCCAAAGGGCTCATAATGAAAAACTGTTTTTT
CASSPQRAHNEKLFF
>TRBV6-1|-|TRBJ1-1|-
TGTGCCAGCAGTGAGGCTTGGAGCACTGAAGCTTTCTTT
CASSEAWSTEAFF
>TRBV5-1|-|TRBJ2-7|-
TGCGCCAGCAGCTTGAGACCTGACCCTTCCGAGCAGTACTTC
CASSLRPDPSEQYF
>TRBV5-1|TRBD1|TRBJ2-5|-
TGCGCCAGCAGCCCTGGGACAGTACAAGAGACCCAGTACTTC
CASSPGTVQETQYF
>TRBV11-2|-|TRBJ2-7|once
TGTGCCAGCAGCTTGTCTCCGGGACAAAACGAGCAGTACTTC
CASSLSPGQNEQYF
>TRBV4-1|-|TRBJ2-2|-
TGCGCCAGAACCCGACTATCCCCAACTTCCCCCGGGGAGCTGTTTTTT
CARTRLSPTSPGELFF
>TRBV18|-|TRBJ2-1|-
TGTGCCAGCTCACCACCCACCTCGGGATCGCAGTTCTTC
CASSPPTSGSQFF
>TRBV10-3|-|TRBJ1-1|once
TGTGCCATCAGTGGCCGGGACGGAACTGAAGCTTTCTTT
CAISGRDGTEAFF
>TRBV5-8|-|TRBJ1-3|-
TGTGCCAGCAGCTTGGGGGGCCTGAACACCATATATTTT
CASSLGGLNTIYF
>TRBV7-2|-|TRBJ1-1|-
TGTGCCAGCAGCTTTCGGCCGCCCTGGGGTGAAGCTTTCTTT
CASSFRPPWGEAFF
>TRBV9|-|TRBJ2-5|-
TGTGCCAGCAGCGTAGTAACCGGCGAGACCCAGTACTTC
CASSVVTGETQYF
>TRBV18|TRBD1|TRBJ1-4|-
TGTGCCAGCTCCCGTATGGGACAGGTTAATGAAAAACTGTTTTTT
CASSRMGQVNEKLFF
>TRBV6-5|-|TRBJ1-1|-
TGTGCCAGCAGTTCCCCTTCCGGGACGGCTAACACTGAAGCTTTCTTT
CASSSPSGTANTEAFF
>TRBV27|-|TRBJ2-5|-
TGTGCCAGCAGCCCCGGGGGACGACCGGGAGAGACCCAGTACTTC
CASSPGGRPGETQYF
>TRBV6-5|TRBD1|TRBJ2-7|-
TGTGCCAGCAGCCGCAGGACAGGGGCCTACGAGCAGTACTTC
CASSRRTGAYEQYF
>TRBV30|-|TRBJ1-1|once
TGTGCCTGGAGTAATCAGGGGAGGGAAGCTTTCTTT
CAWSNQGREAFF
>TRBV15|-|TRBJ1-5|-
TGTGCCACCAGCAGAGATCGGGCGTCGCGGCCCCAGCATTTT
CATSRDRASRPQHF